A selection of T cell receptor beta chains follows, all from one sample in a study of cytomegalovirus exposure and HLA in healthy donors. Generated by immunoSEQ multiplex PCR, the TCRdb table keeps only in-frame clones and is missing some. The data show some 190,000 clones, with around 90% seen just once and 1.5% to 2% held by the top ten. Specimen: PBMCs. These receptor sequences come from a woman under 30 in good health and CMV-seronegative. Each CDR3 is given with its conserved first and last residue. The D gene is left open where the match is weak. Only some rows state a clone size, as once, few, many or a class for expanded clones.

J gene,clone size,D gene,V gene,CDR3 protein,CDR3 DNA
TRBJ1-5,once,.,TRBV21-1,CASMDRKGSNQPQHF,TGTGCCAGCATGGACAGGAAGGGTAGCAATCAGCCCCAGCATTTT
TRBJ2-3,.,.,TRBV5-4,CASSLAGVLAWGTDTQYF,TGTGCCAGCAGCTTGGCGGGGGTTCTAGCGTGGGGCACAGATACGCAGTATTTT
TRBJ1-4,.,.,TRBV11-3,CASSLLGPPNEKLFF,TGTGCCAGCAGCTTACTGGGCCCGCCTAATGAAAAACTGTTTTTT
TRBJ2-7,.,.,TRBV6-6,CASSYSRLTRYEQYF,TGTGCCAGCAGTTACTCGAGACTAACGAGGTACGAGCAGTACTTC
TRBJ1-1,.,.,TRBV6-4,CASSDDNREAFF,TGTGCCAGCAGTGACGACAACCGTGAGGCTTTCTTT
TRBJ1-3,.,.,TRBV11-2,CASSLSAWLSGNTIYF,TGTGCCAGCAGCTTATCCGCTTGGCTCTCTGGAAACACCATATATTTT
TRBJ1-6,.,TRBD1,TRBV5-1,CASGPGTGTSPLHF,TGCGCCAGCGGCCCCGGGACAGGGACTTCACCCCTCCACTTT
TRBJ2-1,.,TRBD2,TRBV9,CASSVGTSGRPWNEQFF,TGTGCCAGCAGCGTTGGGACTAGCGGGAGACCTTGGAATGAGCAGTTCTTC
TRBJ1-2,.,.,TRBV25-1,CASSESRFGYTF,TGTGCCAGCAGTGAGTCGAGATTTGGCTACACCTTC
TRBJ1-6,.,.,TRBV10-3,CAISEQAYNSPLHF,TGTGCCATCAGTGAGCAGGCTTATAATTCACCCCTCCACTTT
TRBJ1-2,.,.,TRBV5-6,CASSGGTANYGYTF,TGTGCCAGCAGCGGGGGGACGGCTAACTATGGCTACACCTTC
TRBJ1-2,.,.,TRBV5-6,CASSPAGAGYGYTF,TGTGCCAGCAGCCCGGCGGGGGCCGGCTATGGCTACACCTTC
TRBJ1-5,once,.,TRBV6-6,CASSNPQGISNQPQHF,TGTGCCAGCAGTAATCCCCAGGGCATTAGCAATCAGCCCCAGCATTTT
TRBJ2-3,.,TRBD2,TRBV2,CASGVTSRVADTQYF,TGTGCCAGCGGGGTGACTAGCCGGGTTGCAGATACGCAGTATTTT
TRBJ1-2,.,.,TRBV7-9,CASSLGGNTYGYTF,TGTGCCAGCAGCTTAGGTGGCAATACCTATGGCTACACCTTC
TRBJ2-7,.,.,TRBV7-2,CASSTAGTVSSYEQYF,TGTGCCAGCAGCACGGCGGGGACAGTGAGCTCCTACGAGCAGTACTTC
TRBJ1-1,.,.,TRBV5-8,CASSAPRDNLRNTEAFF,TGTGCCAGCAGCGCCCCCCGGGACAACTTAAGGAACACTGAAGCTTTCTTT
TRBJ2-5,.,TRBD2,TRBV7-8,CASSSWTSGGVQETQYF,TGTGCCAGCAGCTCGTGGACTAGCGGGGGGGTACAAGAGACCCAGTACTTC
TRBJ2-5,.,.,TRBV4-1,CASSQDKAGSSETQYF,TGCGCCAGCAGCCAAGATAAGGCAGGCTCATCAGAGACCCAGTACTTC
TRBJ2-7,.,.,TRBV4-1,CASSQDIRVEQYF,TGCGCCAGCAGCCAAGATATTCGGGTTGAGCAGTACTTC
TRBJ1-1,once,.,TRBV30,CAWSAQGSRTEAFF,TGTGCCTGGAGCGCACAGGGTAGTCGCACTGAAGCTTTCTTT
TRBJ1-1,.,.,TRBV18,CASSGGLSGDTEAFF,TGTGCCAGCTCGGGGGGGCTGAGCGGGGACACTGAAGCTTTCTTT
TRBJ1-1,.,.,TRBV9,CASSTPSQTEAFF,TGTGCCAGCAGCACCCCTTCACAGACGGAAGCTTTCTTT
TRBJ2-3,few,TRBD1,TRBV6-4,CASSATGEADTQYF,TGTGCCAGCAGTGCGACAGGGGAAGCAGATACGCAGTATTTT
TRBJ2-1,.,TRBD2,TRBV28,CASSFPPTSGRAGEQFF,TGTGCCAGCAGTTTTCCCCCGACTAGCGGGAGGGCCGGTGAGCAGTTCTTC
TRBJ2-7,few,TRBD1,TRBV28,CATDPTGTSEQYF,TGTGCCACCGACCCGACAGGGACGTCCGAGCAGTACTTC
TRBJ2-7,.,.,TRBV11-2,CASSLDAGSEQYF,TGTGCCAGCAGCTTAGATGCGGGGAGCGAGCAGTACTTC
TRBJ2-7,.,TRBD1,TRBV19,CASSIGDRVGYEQYF,TGTGCCAGTAGTATAGGGGACAGGGTTGGCTACGAGCAGTACTTC
TRBJ2-3,.,.,TRBV27,CASSLGLTDTQYF,TGTGCCAGCAGTTTAGGGCTCACAGATACGCAGTATTTT
TRBJ1-2,.,TRBD1,TRBV7-3,CASSSDRAGGYTF,TGTGCCAGCAGCTCGGACAGGGCGGGTGGCTACACCTTC
TRBJ1-1,.,TRBD1,TRBV7-8,CASSLGTGVALAEAFF,TGTGCCAGCAGCCTTGGGACAGGGGTTGCGTTGGCTGAAGCTTTCTTT
TRBJ1-2,.,.,TRBV6-6,CASSIATGGPEYGYTF,TGTGCCAGCAGTATCGCTACGGGGGGTCCGGAGTATGGCTACACCTTC
TRBJ2-2,.,TRBD2,TRBV19,CASSSGLAGGSGELFF,TGTGCCAGTAGTTCGGGACTAGCGGGAGGGTCCGGGGAGCTGTTTTTT
TRBJ1-2,.,.,TRBV5-1,CASSPRGARNYGYTF,TGCGCCAGCAGCCCACGGGGGGCGCGTAACTATGGCTACACCTTC
TRBJ1-1,.,.,TRBV9,CASSPRDTMNTEAFF,TGTGCCAGCAGCCCCCGGGACACTATGAACACTGAAGCTTTCTTT
TRBJ1-6,.,.,TRBV30,CAWRPAGGLGNSPLHF,TGTGCCTGGAGGCCCGCGGGGGGCTTGGGAAATTCACCCCTCCACTTT
TRBJ2-1,.,TRBD2,TRBV10-3,CAIETSGKGTYNEQFF,TGTGCCATAGAGACTAGCGGGAAAGGGACCTACAATGAGCAGTTCTTC
TRBJ1-1,.,.,TRBV5-1,CASAWTGRNTEAFF,TGCGCCAGCGCCTGGACGGGGAGGAACACTGAAGCTTTCTTT
TRBJ2-7,.,TRBD1,TRBV5-5,CASSFEGAQDEQYF,TGTGCCAGCAGCTTTGAGGGGGCTCAGGACGAGCAGTACTTC
TRBJ1-5,once,TRBD1,TRBV7-9,CASSPGQGHQPQHF,TGTGCCAGCAGCCCGGGACAGGGGCATCAGCCCCAGCATTTT
TRBJ1-1,.,.,TRBV25-1,CASSSFSGFKGNTEAFF,TGTGCCAGCAGCTCCTTTTCGGGGTTCAAGGGGAACACTGAAGCTTTCTTT
TRBJ2-1,.,TRBD2,TRBV5-1,CASSLEASGGASSYNEQFF,TGCGCCAGCAGCTTGGAGGCTAGCGGGGGGGCCAGCTCCTACAATGAGCAGTTCTTC
TRBJ1-1,.,.,TRBV6-1,CASSEMTDLMDTEAFF,TGTGCCAGCAGTGAAATGACCGACTTAATGGACACTGAAGCTTTCTTT
TRBJ2-7,.,TRBD1,TRBV30,CAWKQGEYEQYF,TGTGCCTGGAAACAGGGGGAGTACGAGCAGTACTTC
TRBJ1-2,.,.,TRBV4-1,CASSQLWAQGSGYTF,TGCGCCAGCAGCCAACTTTGGGCGCAGGGATCTGGCTACACCTTC
TRBJ2-1,.,.,TRBV7-8,CASSRRAEKFREQFF,TGTGCCAGCAGCCGTCGTGCGGAGAAGTTTAGGGAGCAGTTCTTC
TRBJ1-4,.,TRBD1,TRBV6-5,CASSQGVVEKLFF,TGTGCCAGCAGTCAGGGGGTAGTTGAAAAACTGTTTTTT
TRBJ2-4,.,.,TRBV4-3,CASSQSLSPNIQYF,TGCGCCAGCAGCCAGAGCCTGTCCCCAAACATTCAGTACTTC
TRBJ2-4,once,.,TRBV30,CAWNAGFKNIQYF,TGTGCCTGGAACGCAGGGTTTAAAAACATTCAGTACTTC
TRBJ2-7,once,.,TRBV7-8,CASSWGGRAYEQYF,TGTGCCAGCAGCTGGGGGGGGCGAGCCTACGAGCAGTACTTC
TRBJ2-2,.,.,TRBV6-5,CASSYGLPSTGELFF,TGTGCCAGCAGTTATGGACTTCCCTCTACCGGGGAGCTGTTTTTT
TRBJ2-7,.,TRBD1,TRBV5-6,CASSRQGSSYEQYF,TGTGCCAGCAGCAGACAGGGGTCCTCCTACGAGCAGTACTTC
TRBJ2-3,.,TRBD2,TRBV7-2,CASSPGLAGGTDTQYF,TGTGCCAGCAGCCCGGGACTAGCGGGGGGAACAGATACGCAGTATTTT
TRBJ2-3,.,.,TRBV7-9,CASSSKGTPTYTQYF,TGTGCCAGCAGCTCCAAAGGGACACCGACGTATACGCAGTATTTT
TRBJ2-2,.,TRBD2,TRBV5-4,CASRTGTSGELFF,TGTGCCAGCAGGACGGGGACTAGCGGGGAGCTGTTTTTT